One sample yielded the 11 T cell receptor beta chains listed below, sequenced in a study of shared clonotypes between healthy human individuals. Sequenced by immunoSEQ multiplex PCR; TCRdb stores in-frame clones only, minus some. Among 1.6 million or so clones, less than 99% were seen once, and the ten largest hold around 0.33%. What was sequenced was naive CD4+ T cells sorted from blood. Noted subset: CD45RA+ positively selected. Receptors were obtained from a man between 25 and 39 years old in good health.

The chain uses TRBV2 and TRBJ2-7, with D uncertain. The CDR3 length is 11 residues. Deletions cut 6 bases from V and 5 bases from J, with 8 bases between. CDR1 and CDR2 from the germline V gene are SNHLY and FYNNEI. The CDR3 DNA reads TGTGCCAGCAGGCCATCCCACGAGCAGTACTTC. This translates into CASRPSHEQYF.

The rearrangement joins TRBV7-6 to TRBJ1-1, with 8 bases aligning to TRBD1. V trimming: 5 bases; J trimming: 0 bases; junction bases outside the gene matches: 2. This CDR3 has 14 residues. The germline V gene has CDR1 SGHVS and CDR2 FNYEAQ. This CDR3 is CASSKQGVNTEAFF. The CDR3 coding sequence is TGTGCCAGCAGCAAACAGGGGGTGAACACTGAAGCTTTCTTT.

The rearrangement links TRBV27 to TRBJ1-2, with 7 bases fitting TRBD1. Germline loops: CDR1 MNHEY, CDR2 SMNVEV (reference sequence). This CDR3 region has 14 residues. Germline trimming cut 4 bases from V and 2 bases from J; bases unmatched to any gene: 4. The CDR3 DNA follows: TGTGCCAGCAGTTCCAAGACAGGGAACTATGGCTACACCTTC. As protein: CASSSKTGNYGYTF.

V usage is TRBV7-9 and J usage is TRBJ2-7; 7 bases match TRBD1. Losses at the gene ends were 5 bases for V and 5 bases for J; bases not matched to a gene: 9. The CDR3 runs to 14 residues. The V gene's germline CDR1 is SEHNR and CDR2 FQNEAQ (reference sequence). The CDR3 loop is CASSRQTGIDEQYF. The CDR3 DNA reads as TGTGCCAGCAGCCGACAGACAGGGATCGACGAGCAGTACTTC.

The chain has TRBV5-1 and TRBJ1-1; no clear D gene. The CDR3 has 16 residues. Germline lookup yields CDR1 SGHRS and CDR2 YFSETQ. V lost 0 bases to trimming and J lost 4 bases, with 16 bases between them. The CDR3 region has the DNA TGCGCCAGCAGCTTGGGAAGGGCGGGGAAGGGCACTGAAGCTTTCTTT. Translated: CASSLGRAGKGTEAFF.

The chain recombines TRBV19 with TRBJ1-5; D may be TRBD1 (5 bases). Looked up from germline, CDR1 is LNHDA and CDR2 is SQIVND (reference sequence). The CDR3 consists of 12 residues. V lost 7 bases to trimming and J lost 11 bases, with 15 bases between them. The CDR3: CASKKLSGTQHF. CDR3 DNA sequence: TGTGCCAGTAAAAAGCTTTCAGGGACCCAGCATTTT.

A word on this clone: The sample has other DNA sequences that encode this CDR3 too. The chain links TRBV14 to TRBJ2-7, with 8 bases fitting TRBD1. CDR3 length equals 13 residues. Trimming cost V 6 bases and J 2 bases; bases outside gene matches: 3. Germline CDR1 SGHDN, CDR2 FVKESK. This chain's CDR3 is CASSWTGPYEQYF. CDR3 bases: TGTGCCAGCAGTTGGACAGGGCCCTACGAGCAGTACTTC. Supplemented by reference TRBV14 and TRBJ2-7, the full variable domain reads EAGVTQFPSHSVIEKGQTVTLRCDPISGHDNLYWYRRVMGKEIKFLLHFVKESKQDESGMPNNRFLAERTGGTYSTLKVQPAELEDSGVYFCASSWTGPYEQYFGPGTRLTVT.

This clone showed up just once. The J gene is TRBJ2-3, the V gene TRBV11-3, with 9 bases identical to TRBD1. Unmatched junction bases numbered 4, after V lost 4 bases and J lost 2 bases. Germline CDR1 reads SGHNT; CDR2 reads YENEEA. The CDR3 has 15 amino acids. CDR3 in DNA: TGTGCCAGCAGCTCAGGACAGGGGTTCACAGATACGCAGTATTTT. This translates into CASSSGQGFTDTQYF.

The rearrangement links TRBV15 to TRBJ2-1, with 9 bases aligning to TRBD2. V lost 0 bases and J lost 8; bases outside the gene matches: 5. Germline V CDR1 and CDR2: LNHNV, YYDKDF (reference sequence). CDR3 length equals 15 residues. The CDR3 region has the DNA TGTGCCACCAGCAGAGATCCTAGCGGGGACTATGAGCAGTTCTTC. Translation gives CATSRDPSGDYEQFF.

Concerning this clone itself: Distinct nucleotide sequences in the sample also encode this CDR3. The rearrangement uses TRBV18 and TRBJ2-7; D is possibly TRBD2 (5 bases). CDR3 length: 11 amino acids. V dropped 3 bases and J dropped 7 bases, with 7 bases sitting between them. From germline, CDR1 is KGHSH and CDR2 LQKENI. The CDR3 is CASSPEGEQYF. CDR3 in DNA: TGTGCCAGCTCACCTGAGGGAGAGCAGTACTTC.

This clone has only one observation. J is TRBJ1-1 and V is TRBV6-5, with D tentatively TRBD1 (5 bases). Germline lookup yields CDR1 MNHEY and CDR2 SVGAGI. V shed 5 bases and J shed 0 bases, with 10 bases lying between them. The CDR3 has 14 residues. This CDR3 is CASSLSRVNTEAFF. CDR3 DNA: TGTGCCAGCAGTCTCTCCAGGGTGAACACTGAAGCTTTCTTT.